The rows below give T cell receptor beta chains drawn from one sample of a study of blood T cell repertoires in COVID-19. Sequencing used immunoSEQ multiplex PCR; TCRdb keeps in-frame clones, though not all of them. The repertoire holds 80,000 to 100,000 clones, with over 85% as singletons. Sequenced: peripheral blood. These receptors were taken from a human donor with COVID-19, enrolled during active disease. The donor label of this sample is uncertain. The CDR3 runs from the conserved cysteine through the conserved F or W. D genes are given only for firm matches. Clone size is shown for a subset of rows, as once, few, many or a class of expanded clone.

clone size: -
D gene: -
V gene: TRBV5-1
J gene: TRBJ1-4
CDR3 protein: CASSLARNNWGVGQPLNEKLFF
CDR3 DNA: TGCGCCAGCAGCTTGGCACGTAATAACTGGGGCGTTGGACAGCCTCTTAATGAAAAACTGTTTTTT

clone size: -
D gene: TRBD1
V gene: TRBV6-6
J gene: TRBJ2-7
CDR3 protein: CASSYLGQGTDEQYF
CDR3 DNA: TGTGCCAGCAGTTACTTGGGACAGGGGACCGACGAGCAGTACTTC

clone size: -
D gene: TRBD1
V gene: TRBV18
J gene: TRBJ2-1
CDR3 protein: CASSPLGQGNEQFF
CDR3 DNA: TGTGCCAGCTCACCCCTGGGACAGGGGAATGAGCAGTTCTTC

clone size: -
D gene: -
V gene: TRBV18
J gene: TRBJ1-1
CDR3 protein: CASSPNKKQMNTEAFF
CDR3 DNA: TGTGCCAGCTCACCAAATAAGAAACAAATGAACACTGAAGCTTTCTTT

clone size: -
D gene: -
V gene: TRBV30
J gene: TRBJ2-7
CDR3 protein: CAWSVPSTYEQYF
CDR3 DNA: TGTGCCTGGAGTGTTCCTAGTACCTACGAGCAGTACTTC

clone size: -
D gene: -
V gene: TRBV15
J gene: TRBJ1-1
CDR3 protein: CATSRGISGGNTEAFF
CDR3 DNA: TGTGCCACCAGCAGAGGGATTTCGGGGGGGAACACTGAAGCTTTCTTT

clone size: -
D gene: -
V gene: TRBV7-3
J gene: TRBJ2-3
CDR3 protein: CASSQTVTDTQYF
CDR3 DNA: TGTGCCAGCAGTCAGACTGTCACAGATACGCAGTATTTT

clone size: -
D gene: TRBD1
V gene: TRBV13
J gene: TRBJ1-6
CDR3 protein: CASSLVTGGFGNSPLHF
CDR3 DNA: TGTGCCAGCAGCTTAGTGACAGGGGGCTTCGGTAATTCACCCCTCCACTTT

clone size: -
D gene: TRBD1
V gene: TRBV6-5
J gene: TRBJ2-2
CDR3 protein: CASRGQGSTGELFF
CDR3 DNA: TGTGCCAGCAGGGGACAGGGGAGCACCGGGGAGCTGTTTTTT

clone size: -
D gene: TRBD2
V gene: TRBV24-1
J gene: TRBJ2-1
CDR3 protein: CATQTSGGNNEQFF
CDR3 DNA: TGTGCCACCCAGACTAGCGGGGGGAACAATGAGCAGTTCTTC

clone size: -
D gene: TRBD1
V gene: TRBV14
J gene: TRBJ1-2
CDR3 protein: CASRGQGYNYGYTF
CDR3 DNA: TGTGCCAGCAGGGGACAGGGCTATAACTATGGCTACACCTTC

clone size: -
D gene: TRBD2
V gene: TRBV5-4
J gene: TRBJ2-3
CDR3 protein: CASSRGGAATDTQYF
CDR3 DNA: TGTGCCAGCAGCCGCGGGGGAGCGGCGACAGATACGCAGTATTTT

clone size: -
D gene: TRBD2
V gene: TRBV27
J gene: TRBJ2-5
CDR3 protein: CASSQTQRESGETQYF
CDR3 DNA: TGTGCCAGCAGTCAGACCCAGCGGGAGTCGGGAGAGACCCAGTACTTC

clone size: -
D gene: -
V gene: TRBV19
J gene: TRBJ2-5
CDR3 protein: CASRGGETQYF
CDR3 DNA: TGTGCCAGTAGAGGAGGCGAGACCCAGTACTTC

clone size: -
D gene: TRBD1
V gene: TRBV9
J gene: TRBJ1-1
CDR3 protein: CASSVATQGVNTEAFF
CDR3 DNA: TGTGCCAGCAGCGTAGCTACCCAGGGGGTGAACACTGAAGCTTTCTTT

clone size: -
D gene: TRBD2
V gene: TRBV5-4
J gene: TRBJ2-5
CDR3 protein: CASSPSTSGGWKTQYF
CDR3 DNA: TGTGCCAGCAGCCCGTCGACTAGCGGGGGTTGGAAGACCCAGTACTTC

clone size: -
D gene: -
V gene: TRBV2
J gene: TRBJ1-1
CDR3 protein: CASLLTANTEAFF
CDR3 DNA: TGTGCCAGCTTATTGACAGCGAACACTGAAGCTTTCTTT

clone size: -
D gene: -
V gene: TRBV27
J gene: TRBJ1-5
CDR3 protein: CASAGLQNQPQHF
CDR3 DNA: TGTGCCAGCGCCGGTTTACAGAATCAGCCCCAGCATTTT

clone size: -
D gene: TRBD1
V gene: TRBV18
J gene: TRBJ2-5
CDR3 protein: CASSPLRQGTGMGETQYF
CDR3 DNA: TGTGCCAGCTCACCGCTGCGGCAGGGGACAGGGATGGGGGAGACCCAGTACTTC

clone size: -
D gene: TRBD1
V gene: TRBV11-3
J gene: TRBJ2-4
CDR3 protein: CASSLPTGVRKNIQYF
CDR3 DNA: TGTGCCAGCAGCTTGCCGACAGGGGTTCGGAAGAACATTCAGTACTTC

clone size: -
D gene: -
V gene: TRBV7-3
J gene: TRBJ1-2
CDR3 protein: CASSPGADYGYTF
CDR3 DNA: TGTGCCAGCAGCCCAGGGGCGGACTATGGCTACACCTTC

clone size: -
D gene: -
V gene: TRBV15
J gene: TRBJ1-2
CDR3 protein: CATSSDGSPYGYTF
CDR3 DNA: TGTGCCACCAGCAGCGACGGGAGCCCCTATGGCTACACCTTC

clone size: -
D gene: TRBD2
V gene: TRBV4-1
J gene: TRBJ2-5
CDR3 protein: CASSQDGASGGLETQYF
CDR3 DNA: TGCGCCAGCAGCCAAGATGGGGCTAGCGGGGGGTTGGAGACCCAGTACTTC

clone size: -
D gene: TRBD1
V gene: TRBV4-1
J gene: TRBJ1-5
CDR3 protein: CASSQPGGGQPQHF
CDR3 DNA: TGCGCCAGCAGCCAACCAGGGGGTGGACAGCCCCAGCATTTT

clone size: once
D gene: -
V gene: TRBV11-1
J gene: TRBJ2-1
CDR3 protein: CASSLAGRDNEQFF
CDR3 DNA: TGTGCCAGCAGCTTGGCAGGCAGGGACAATGAGCAGTTCTTC

clone size: -
D gene: -
V gene: TRBV2
J gene: TRBJ1-2
CDR3 protein: CASRHTAYGYTF
CDR3 DNA: TGTGCCAGTAGACATACCGCCTATGGCTACACCTTC

clone size: -
D gene: TRBD2
V gene: TRBV6-5
J gene: TRBJ2-3
CDR3 protein: CASSYTSGRGDTQYF
CDR3 DNA: TGTGCCAGCAGTTATACTAGCGGGAGAGGGGATACGCAGTATTTT

clone size: -
D gene: TRBD1
V gene: TRBV6-5
J gene: TRBJ1-6
CDR3 protein: CASSPTGGNSPLHF
CDR3 DNA: TGTGCCAGCAGTCCTACAGGGGGGAATTCACCCCTCCACTTT

clone size: few
D gene: TRBD1
V gene: TRBV28
J gene: TRBJ1-5
CDR3 protein: CASSHRTGDYQPQHF
CDR3 DNA: TGTGCCAGCAGTCACCGGACAGGGGATTACCAGCCCCAGCATTTT